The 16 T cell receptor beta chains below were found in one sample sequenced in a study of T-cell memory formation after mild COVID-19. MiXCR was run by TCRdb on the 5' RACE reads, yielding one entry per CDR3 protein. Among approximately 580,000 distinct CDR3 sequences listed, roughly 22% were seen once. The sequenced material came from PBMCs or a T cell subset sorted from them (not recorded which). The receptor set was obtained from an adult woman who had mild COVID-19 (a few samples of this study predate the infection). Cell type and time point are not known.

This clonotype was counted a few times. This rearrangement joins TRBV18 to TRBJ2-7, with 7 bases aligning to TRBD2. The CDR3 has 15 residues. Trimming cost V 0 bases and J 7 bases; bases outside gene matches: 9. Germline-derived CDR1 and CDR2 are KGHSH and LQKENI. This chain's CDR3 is CASSPPWAGVGEQYF. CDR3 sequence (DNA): TGTGCCAGCTCACCACCCTGGGCGGGAGTGGGAGAGCAGTACTTC.

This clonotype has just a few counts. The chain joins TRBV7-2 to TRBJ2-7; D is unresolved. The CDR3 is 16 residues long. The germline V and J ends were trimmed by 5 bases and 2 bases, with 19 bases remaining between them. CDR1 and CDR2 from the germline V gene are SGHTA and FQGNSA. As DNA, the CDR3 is TGTGCCAGCAGCCCGCTCAACAGCGATTTCACCTACGAGCAGTACTTC. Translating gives CASSPLNSDFTYEQYF.

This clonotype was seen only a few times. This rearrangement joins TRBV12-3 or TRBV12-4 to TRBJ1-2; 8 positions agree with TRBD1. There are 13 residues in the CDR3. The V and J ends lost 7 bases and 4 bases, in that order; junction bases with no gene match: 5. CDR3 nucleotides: TGTGCCAGCACCCTCAGGGGGCCCTATGGCTACACCTTC. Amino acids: CASTLRGPYGYTF.

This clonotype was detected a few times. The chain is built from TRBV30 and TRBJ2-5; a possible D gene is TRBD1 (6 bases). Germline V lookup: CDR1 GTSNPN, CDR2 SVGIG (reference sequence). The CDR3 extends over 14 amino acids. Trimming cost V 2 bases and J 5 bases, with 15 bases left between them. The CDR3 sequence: CAWSPPTGRETQYF. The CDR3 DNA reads TGTGCCTGGAGTCCGCCGACAGGAAGGGAGACCCAGTACTTC.

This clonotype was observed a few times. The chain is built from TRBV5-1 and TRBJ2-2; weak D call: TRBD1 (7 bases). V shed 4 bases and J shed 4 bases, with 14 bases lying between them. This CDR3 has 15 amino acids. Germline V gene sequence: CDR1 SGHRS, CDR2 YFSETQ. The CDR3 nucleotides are TGCGCCAGCAGCGCCCACAGGGGAGGCACCGGGGAGCTGTTTTTT. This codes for CASSAHRGGTGELFF.

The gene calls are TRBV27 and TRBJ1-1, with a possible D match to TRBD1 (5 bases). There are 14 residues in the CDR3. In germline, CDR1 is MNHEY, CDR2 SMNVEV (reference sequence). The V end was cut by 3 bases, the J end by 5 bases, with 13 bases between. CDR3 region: CASSLAKWGTEAFF. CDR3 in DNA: TGTGCCAGCAGTTTGGCAAAGTGGGGGACTGAAGCTTTCTTT.

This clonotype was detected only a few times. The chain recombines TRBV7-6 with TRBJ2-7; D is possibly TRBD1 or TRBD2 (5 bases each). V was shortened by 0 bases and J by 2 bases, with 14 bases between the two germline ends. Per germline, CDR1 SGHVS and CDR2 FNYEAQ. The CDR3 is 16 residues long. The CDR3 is CASSLATSEGPYEQYF. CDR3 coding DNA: TGTGCCAGCAGCTTAGCGACAAGCGAGGGGCCCTACGAGCAGTACTTC.

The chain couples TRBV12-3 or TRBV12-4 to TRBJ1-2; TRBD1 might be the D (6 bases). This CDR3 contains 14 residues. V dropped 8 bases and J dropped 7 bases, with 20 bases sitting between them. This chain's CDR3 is CASLRGLASGGYTF. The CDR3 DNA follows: TGTGCCAGCCTCAGGGGTTTGGCCTCGGGTGGCTACACCTTC.

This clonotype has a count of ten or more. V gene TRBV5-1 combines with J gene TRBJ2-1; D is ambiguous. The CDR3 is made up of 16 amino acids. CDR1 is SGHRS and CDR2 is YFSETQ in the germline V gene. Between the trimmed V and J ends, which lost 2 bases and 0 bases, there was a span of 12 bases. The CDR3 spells CASSFRVGSSYNEQFF. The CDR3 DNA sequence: TGCGCCAGCAGCTTTCGGGTCGGTAGCTCCTACAATGAGCAGTTCTTC.

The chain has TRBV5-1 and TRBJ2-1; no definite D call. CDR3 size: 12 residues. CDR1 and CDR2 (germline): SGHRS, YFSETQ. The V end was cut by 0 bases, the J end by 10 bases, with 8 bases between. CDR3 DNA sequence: TGCGCCAGCAGCTTGGTGGACGGGGAGCAGTTCTTC. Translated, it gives CASSLVDGEQFF.

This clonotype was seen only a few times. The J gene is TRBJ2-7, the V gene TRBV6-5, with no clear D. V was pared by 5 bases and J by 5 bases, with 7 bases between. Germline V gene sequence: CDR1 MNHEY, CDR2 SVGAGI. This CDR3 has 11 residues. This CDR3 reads CASSRYNEQYF. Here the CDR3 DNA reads TGTGCCAGCAGTCGGTACAACGAGCAGTACTTC.

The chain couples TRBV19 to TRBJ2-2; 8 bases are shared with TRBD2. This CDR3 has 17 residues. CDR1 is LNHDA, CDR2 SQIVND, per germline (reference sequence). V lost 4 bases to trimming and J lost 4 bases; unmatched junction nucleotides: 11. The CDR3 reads CASSTSPGLGSTGELFF. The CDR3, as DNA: TGTGCCAGTAGTACGTCTCCGGGACTAGGATCCACCGGGGAGCTGTTTTTT.

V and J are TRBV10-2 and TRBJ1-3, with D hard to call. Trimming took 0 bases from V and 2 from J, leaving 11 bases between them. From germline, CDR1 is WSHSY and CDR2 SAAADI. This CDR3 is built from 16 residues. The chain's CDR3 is CASSESMGNTGNTIYF. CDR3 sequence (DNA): TGCGCCAGCAGTGAGTCGATGGGGAATACTGGAAACACCATATATTTT.

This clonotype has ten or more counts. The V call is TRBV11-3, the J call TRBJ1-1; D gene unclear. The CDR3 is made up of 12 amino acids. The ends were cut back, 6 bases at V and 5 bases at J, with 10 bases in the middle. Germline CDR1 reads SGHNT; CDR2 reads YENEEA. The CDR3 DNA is TGTGCCAGCAGTTATGCCGGGACTGAAGCTTTCTTT. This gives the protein CASSYAGTEAFF.

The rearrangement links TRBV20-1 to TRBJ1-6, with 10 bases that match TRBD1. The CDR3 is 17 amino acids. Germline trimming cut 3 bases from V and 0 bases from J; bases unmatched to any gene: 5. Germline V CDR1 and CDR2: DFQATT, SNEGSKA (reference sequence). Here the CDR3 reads CSARTGGLSSYNSPLHF. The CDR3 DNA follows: TGCAGTGCTAGGACAGGGGGCTTGAGCTCCTATAATTCACCCCTCCACTTT.

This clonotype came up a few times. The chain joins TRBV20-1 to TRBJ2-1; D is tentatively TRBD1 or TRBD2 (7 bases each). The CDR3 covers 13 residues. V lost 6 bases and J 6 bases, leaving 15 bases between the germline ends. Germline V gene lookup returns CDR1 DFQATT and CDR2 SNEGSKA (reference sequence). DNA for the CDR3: TGCAGTGCCAGCAGGGGGGGAGCCAATGAGCAGTTCTTC. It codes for CSASRGGANEQFF.